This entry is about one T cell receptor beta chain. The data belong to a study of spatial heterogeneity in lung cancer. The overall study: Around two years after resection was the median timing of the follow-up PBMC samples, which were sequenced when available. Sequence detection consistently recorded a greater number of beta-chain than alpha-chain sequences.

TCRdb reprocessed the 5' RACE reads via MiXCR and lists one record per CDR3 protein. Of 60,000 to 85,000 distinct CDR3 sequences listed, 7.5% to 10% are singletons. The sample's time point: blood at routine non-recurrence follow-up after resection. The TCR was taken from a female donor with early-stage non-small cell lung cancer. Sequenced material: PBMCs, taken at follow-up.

CDR3 nucleotide sequence: TGTGCCAGCAGCAACTCCCCAGGGGCGGATCAGCCCCAGCATTTT. Its translation is CASSNSPGADQPQHF. The J gene is TRBJ1-5, the V gene TRBV9; the D gene is possibly TRBD1 (6 bases). The CDR3 contains 15 residues. With 4 bases removed from V and 5 bases from J, the gap between germline ends came to 16 bases. Looked up from germline, CDR1 is SGDLS and CDR2 is YYNGEE.